A selection of T cell receptor beta chains follows, all from one sample in a study of tumor-infiltrating lymphocytes in primary liver carcinoma. TCRdb called the multiplex PCR reads again in MiXCR, with one record for every CDR3 protein. This table holds 250,000 to 350,000 distinct CDR3 sequences, more than 55% found once. Material for sequencing was peripheral blood. The receptors derive from a woman younger than 45 with primary liver carcinoma and hepatitis B virus infection. CDR3s include the opening cysteine and the closing phenylalanine or tryptophan. Each record gives: clone size, J gene, D gene, V gene, CDR3 DNA, CDR3 protein. A D gene is named only where the DNA matches it firmly. Clone size is stated in some rows and not others, as once, few, many or a class when expanded.

many,TRBJ1-5,.,TRBV12-3/TRBV12-4,TGTGCCAGCAGTTTCGGGGGTCAGCCCCAGCATTTT,CASSFGGQPQHF
.,TRBJ2-3,.,TRBV6-1,TGTGCCACCCGGTACACAGATACGCAGTATTTT,CATRYTDTQYF
once,TRBJ2-7,.,TRBV11-1,TGTGTCAGCAGCTTAGTACGAGACTCCGAGAAGTACTTC,CVSSLVRDSEKYF
.,TRBJ2-5,TRBD2,TRBV11-2,TGTGCAAGCAGCTTAGAGGGAGGCGGGAGGGCTGTGACCCAGTACTTC,CASSLEGGGRAVTQYF
.,TRBJ2-1,.,TRBV12-3/TRBV12-4,TGTGCCAGCAGTTTTCGGGGAGTACGGAATGAGCAGTTCTTC,CASSFRGVRNEQFF
.,TRBJ2-6,.,TRBV4-3,TGCGCCAGCAGCCTGATTACCTGGGGCTCAACAGGGGCCAACGTCCTGACTTTC,CASSLITWGSTGANVLTF
many,TRBJ1-2,TRBD1,TRBV4-2,TGTGCCAGCAGCCACCCAGGACAGGAGGCCTATGGCTACACCTTC,CASSHPGQEAYGYTF
.,TRBJ2-1,TRBD2,TRBV19,TGTGCCAGTAGTAAAGCAACTAGCGCCTACAATGAGCAGTTCTTC,CASSKATSAYNEQFF
.,TRBJ2-3,TRBD1,TRBV12-3/TRBV12-4,TGTGCCAGCAGTCCGGGACAGGGTGCAGATACGCAGTATTTT,CASSPGQGADTQYF
.,TRBJ2-7,.,TRBV11-2,TGTGTCAGCAGCTTAGGAGGAGGTCTGGCCTACGAGCAGTACTTC,CVSSLGGGLAYEQYF
.,TRBJ2-4,.,TRBV30,TGTGCCTGGACCCCACGGAGGGTGACAGCCAAAAACATTCAGTACTTC,CAWTPRRVTAKNIQYF
few,TRBJ1-1,TRBD1,TRBV6-1,TGTGCCAGCAGAGACAGGGGCGCTGTCCCTCCCACTGAAGCTTTCTTT,CASRDRGAVPPTEAFF
.,TRBJ2-2,.,TRBV11-2,TGTGCAAACAGTGTAGGAGCCGGGGAGCTGTTTTTT,CANSVGAGELFF
.,TRBJ1-5,.,TRBV7-9,TGTGCCAGCAGCTTAGATATCCAGCCCCAGCATTTT,CASSLDIQPQHF
.,TRBJ2-7,.,TRBV4-3,TGCGCCAGCAGCCAAGATGAAGGGGTTTCATGCGAGCAGTACTTC,CASSQDEGVSCEQYF
once,TRBJ2-5,TRBD2,TRBV12-3/TRBV12-4,TGTGCCAGCAGTTTATCTGGCGGGAGACAGACCCAATACTTC,CASSLSGGRQTQYF
.,TRBJ2-1,.,TRBV6-1,TGTACCAGTAGTGCCTTTAGGGGGACTGGGGTTGAGCAGTTCTTC,CTSSAFRGTGVEQFF
once,TRBJ1-1,TRBD1,TRBV5-1,TGCGCCAGAAGCGCCGGGACAGGGGGATGGAACACTGAAGCTTTCTTT,CARSAGTGGWNTEAFF
.,TRBJ1-5,.,TRBV28,TGTGCCAGCAGTTTGATAGAAATTCAGCCCCAGCATTTT,CASSLIEIQPQHF
.,TRBJ2-4,.,TRBV11-2,TGTGCCAGCAGCTCGACGACAGGAGCCAAAAACATTCAGTACTTC,CASSSTTGAKNIQYF
.,TRBJ2-5,TRBD1,TRBV12-3/TRBV12-4,TGTGCCAACAGTCGACAGGGAGATTCGGAGACCCAGTACTTC,CANSRQGDSETQYF
.,TRBJ2-1,.,TRBV7-8,TGTGCCAGCAGCTTAAAGGGCTACAATGAGCAGTTCTTC,CASSLKGYNEQFF
.,TRBJ2-7,TRBD1,TRBV28,TGTGCCAGCAATGGGTCCGGGACAGGTGCCTACGAGCAGTACTTC,CASNGSGTGAYEQYF
.,TRBJ2-5,.,TRBV7-8,TGTGCCAGCAGCCGGAGGGGTCTAACGGGACAAGAGACCCAGTACTTC,CASSRRGLTGQETQYF